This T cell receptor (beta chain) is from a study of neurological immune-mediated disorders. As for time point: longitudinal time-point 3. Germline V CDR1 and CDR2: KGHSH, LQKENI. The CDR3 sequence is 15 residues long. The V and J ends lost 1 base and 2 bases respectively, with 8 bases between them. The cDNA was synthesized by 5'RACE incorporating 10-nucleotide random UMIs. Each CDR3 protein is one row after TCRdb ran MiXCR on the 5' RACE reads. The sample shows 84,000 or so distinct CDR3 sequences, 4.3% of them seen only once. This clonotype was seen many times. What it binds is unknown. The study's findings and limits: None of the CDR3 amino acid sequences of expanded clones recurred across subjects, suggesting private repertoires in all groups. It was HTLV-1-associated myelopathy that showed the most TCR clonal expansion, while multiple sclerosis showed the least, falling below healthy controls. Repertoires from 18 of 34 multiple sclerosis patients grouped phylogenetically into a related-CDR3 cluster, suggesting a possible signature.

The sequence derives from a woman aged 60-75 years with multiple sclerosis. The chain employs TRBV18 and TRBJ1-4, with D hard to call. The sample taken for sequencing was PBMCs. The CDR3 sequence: CASSPQTGTNEKLFF. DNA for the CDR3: TGTGCCAGCTCACCACAGACGGGGACTAATGAAAAACTGTTTTTT.